The next 23 T cell receptor beta chains were all read from a single sample in a study of blood T cell repertoires in COVID-19. The table came from immunoSEQ multiplex PCR; TCRdb's copy has only in-frame clones and leaves some out. The table lists 17,000 or so clones, over 80% of them singletons. Sample: peripheral blood. The receptor set was obtained from a human donor in a cohort sampled during active COVID-19.

This clone is classed as medium-sized. The genes are TRBV14 and TRBJ2-1; 9 nucleotides agree with TRBD1. The CDR3 totals 18 residues. V lost 2 bases, J lost 0 bases, and 8 bases stayed unmatched. The germline CDR1 and CDR2 sequences are SGHDN and FVKESK. The CDR3 loop reads CASSQYGTGYSSYNEQFF. The CDR3 bases are TGTGCCAGCAGCCAATACGGGACAGGGTATAGCTCCTACAATGAGCAGTTCTTC.

This clone was seen a single time. The chain has TRBV3-1 (or the pseudogene TRBV3-2) and TRBJ2-6; the D gene is possibly TRBD1 (6 bases). This CDR3 contains 18 residues. Germline V gene sequence: CDR1 LGHDT, CDR2 YNNKEL (reference sequence). V gave up 1 base and J gave up 0 bases, with 13 bases separating them. DNA for the CDR3: TGTGCCAGCAGCCAAGTTGAGACAGGCGACTCTGGGGCCAACGTCCTGACTTTC. Its translation: CASSQVETGDSGANVLTF.

The V gene is TRBV24-1, the J gene TRBJ1-5; a possible D gene is TRBD1 (5 bases). The CDR3 is 14 residues long. Germline CDR1 reads KGHDR; CDR2 reads SFDVKD. Trimming left V 2 bases short and J 5 bases short, with 9 bases between. CDR3 region: CATSDSATDQPQHF. The DNA of the CDR3 is TGTGCCACCAGTGATTCCGCGACAGATCAGCCCCAGCATTTT.

The rearrangement links TRBV6-5 to TRBJ1-3; 7 bases are shared with TRBD1. The CDR3 has 16 residues. Trimming cost V 2 bases and J 2 bases; bases outside gene matches: 6. Germline loops: CDR1 MNHEY, CDR2 SVGAGI. The chain's CDR3 is CASSYTRGPAGNTIYF. The DNA of the CDR3 is TGTGCCAGCAGTTACACTAGGGGGCCGGCTGGAAACACCATATATTTT.

This clone is termed large. The gene calls are TRBV7-8 and TRBJ1-1; weak D call: TRBD1 (6 bases). The CDR3 has 13 residues. V lost 4 bases and J lost 3, with 9 bases in between. Germline V gene data show CDR1 as SGHVS and CDR2 as FQNEAQ. The CDR3 region is CASSSQGYTEAFF. The CDR3 nucleotides read TGTGCCAGCAGCTCACAGGGTTACACTGAAGCTTTCTTT.

This clone has more than one count but fewer than ten. This chain connects TRBV2 to TRBJ2-7, with D possibly matching TRBD1 (6 bases). V was pared by 8 bases and J by 3 bases, with 17 bases between. This CDR3 region has 14 residues. Germline CDR1 and CDR2: SNHLY and FYNNEI. CDR3 nucleotide sequence: TGTGCCAGCTCGAAACAGGGATACGTCTACGAGCAGTACTTC. Amino acid sequence: CASSKQGYVYEQYF.

This clone occurred a few times. The rearrangement joins TRBV9 to TRBJ2-7; TRBD2 matches 9 bases. This CDR3 spans 16 amino acids. CDR1 SGDLS and CDR2 YYNGEE come from the germline V gene. The V segment lost 4 bases and the J segment 5 bases; nucleotides outside the gene matches: 13. This CDR3 reads CASSTRAVLAGDEQYF. Here the CDR3 DNA reads TGTGCCAGCAGCACAAGAGCGGTTTTAGCGGGAGACGAGCAGTACTTC.

The V call is TRBV19, the J call TRBJ2-1, with 8 bases that match TRBD1. Germline CDR1 reads LNHDA; CDR2 reads SQIVND (reference sequence). The V segment lost 5 bases and the J segment 4 bases; nucleotides outside the gene matches: 4. The CDR3 is 14 amino acids. The CDR3 here is CASSPGQEYNEQFF. The CDR3 nucleotides are TGTGCCAGTAGTCCGGGACAGGAGTACAATGAGCAGTTCTTC. The whole variable domain, remainder taken from reference TRBV19 and TRBJ2-1, is DGGITQSPKYLFRKEGQNVTLSCEQNLNHDAMYWYRQDPGQGLRLIYYSQIVNDFQKGDIAEGYSVSREKKESFPLTVTSAQKNPTAFYLCASSPGQEYNEQFFGPGTRLTVL.

The chain joins TRBV2 to TRBJ1-6; the D gene is possibly TRBD1 (5 bases). Per germline, CDR1 SNHLY and CDR2 FYNNEI. There are 15 residues in the CDR3. V lost 4 bases and J 3 bases, leaving 10 bases between the germline ends. CDR3 nucleotide sequence: TGTGCCAGCAGTGGGGGCAGACACTATAATTCACCCCTCCACTTT. Its protein product is CASSGGRHYNSPLHF.

This CDR3 is CATSDNRGAKNIQYF. The CDR3 bases are TGTGCCACCAGTGACAACAGGGGAGCCAAAAACATTCAGTACTTC. The chain recombines TRBV24-1 with TRBJ2-4; 7 bases map to TRBD1. Germline lookup yields CDR1 KGHDR and CDR2 SFDVKD. The CDR3 consists of 15 residues. V trimming: 4 bases; J trimming: 0 bases; junction bases outside the gene matches: 2.

This chain connects TRBV11-2 to TRBJ2-7, with 10 bases matching TRBD2. V was pared by 3 bases and J by 7 bases, with 12 bases of the junction left unmatched. Germline values: CDR1 SGHAT, CDR2 FQNNGV. The CDR3 length is 16 residues. CDR3 loop: CASSLRLAGSVVEQYF. The CDR3 coding sequence is TGTGCCAGCAGCTTGCGACTAGCGGGTTCTGTGGTGGAGCAGTACTTC.

This chain joins TRBV27 and TRBJ1-1, with a possible D match to TRBD1 (6 bases). Germline V gene sequence: CDR1 MNHEY, CDR2 SMNVEV (reference sequence). The CDR3 is 15 amino acids. V dropped 6 bases and J dropped 0 bases, with 14 bases sitting between them. CDR3 sequence reads: CASRQWDTMNTEAFF. DNA for the CDR3: TGTGCCAGCAGACAGTGGGACACCATGAACACTGAAGCTTTCTTT.

The V gene is TRBV5-1, the J gene TRBJ1-6, with a possible D match to TRBD1 (6 bases). The CDR3 contains 15 residues. V lost 7 bases to trimming and J lost 5 bases, with 16 bases between them. The germline gives CDR1 SGHRS, CDR2 YFSETQ. The CDR3 DNA reads as TGCGCCAGCTGTACTCGGGACACAGATAATTCACCCCTCCACTTT. Protein sequence: CASCTRDTDNSPLHF. Full variable domain (missing parts from reference TRBV5-1 and TRBJ1-6): KAGVTQTPRYLIKTRGQQVTLSCSPISGHRSVSWYQQTPGQGLQFLFEYFSETQRNKGNFPGRFSGRQFSNSRSEMNVSTLELGDSALYLCASCTRDTDNSPLHFGNGTRLTVT.

This chain joins TRBV19 and TRBJ2-7; D perhaps matches TRBD2 (6 bases). The V end lost 3 bases, the J end lost 3 bases, and 12 bases lay between the germline ends. The CDR3 has 14 amino acids. In germline, CDR1 is LNHDA, CDR2 SQIVND (reference sequence). As DNA, the CDR3 is TGTGCCAGTAGTATCCAAGTGGGGGGCTACGAGCAGTACTTC. Translating gives CASSIQVGGYEQYF.

The gene calls are TRBV2 and TRBJ2-1; 10 bases map to TRBD1. The germline V gene has CDR1 SNHLY and CDR2 FYNNEI. Trimming at V came to 4 bases and at J to 15 bases, leaving 3 bases not matched to a gene. CDR3 length equals 11 residues. The DNA of the CDR3 is TGTGCCAGCAGTGGGGACAGGGGCCGGTTCTTC. Residues: CASSGDRGRFF.

This clone was picked up a small number of times. The chain employs TRBV15 and TRBJ2-7; a possible D gene is TRBD2 (6 bases). Germline V gene sequence: CDR1 LNHNV, CDR2 YYDKDF (reference sequence). V was clipped by 1 base and J by 7 bases, with 14 bases between them. This CDR3 is built from 14 residues. DNA of the CDR3: TGTGCCACCAGCAGAGTTGGAGGGATCAGTGAGCAGTACTTC. The encoded protein is CATSRVGGISEQYF.

The rearrangement links TRBV19 to TRBJ2-7; perhaps TRBD1 as D (5 bases). The CDR3 has 13 amino acids. V was trimmed by 5 bases and J by 6 bases, leaving 14 bases between them. From germline, CDR1 is LNHDA and CDR2 SQIVND (reference sequence). CDR3 in DNA: TGTGCCAGTAGTCCAGACAGTTTGAGCGAGCAGTACTTC. This gives the protein CASSPDSLSEQYF.

This clone has a single count. The chain links TRBV18 to TRBJ2-6; 8 bases align to TRBD2. Trimming removed 8 bases from V and 4 bases from J; junction bases left unmatched: 13. CDR3 size: 17 residues. Germline assignment: CDR1 KGHSH and CDR2 LQKENI. CDR3 amino acids: CASPASGSSGGANVLTF. CDR3 in DNA: TGTGCCAGCCCCGCCAGCGGGAGTTCGGGAGGGGCCAACGTCCTGACTTTC.

The chain employs TRBV28 and TRBJ2-5; perhaps TRBD1 as D (5 bases). V was shortened by 8 bases and J by 7 bases, with 14 bases between the two germline ends. The CDR3 is made up of 12 amino acids. From germline, CDR1 is MDHEN and CDR2 SYDVKM. The CDR3 nucleotides are TGTGCCAGCGCCGACAGCGTACGGACCCAGTACTTC. It encodes CASADSVRTQYF.

This chain's CDR3 is CASSWADRAGAKNIQYF. The CDR3, as DNA: TGTGCCAGTAGTTGGGCAGACAGGGCCGGAGCCAAAAACATTCAGTACTTC. This rearrangement joins TRBV19 to TRBJ2-4; 7 bases map to TRBD1. Unmatched junction bases numbered 10, after V lost 5 bases and J lost 0 bases. Germline V gene lookup returns CDR1 LNHDA and CDR2 SQIVND (reference sequence). The CDR3 is 17 residues long.

V is TRBV5-1 and J is TRBJ2-7; tentatively, D is TRBD2 (6 bases). CDR3 length: 14 residues. CDR1 is SGHRS, CDR2 YFSETQ, per germline. The ends were cut back, 0 bases at V and 6 bases at J, with 13 bases in the middle. CDR3 sequence: CASSLVFGGSEQYF. The CDR3 DNA sequence: TGCGCCAGCAGCTTGGTTTTTGGGGGGTCCGAGCAGTACTTC.

This chain connects TRBV4-1 to TRBJ2-1; 9 positions agree with TRBD1. The J segment lost 3 bases and the V segment lost 3 bases, leaving 9 bases of the junction unmatched. The CDR3 loop spans 17 amino acids. Germline-derived CDR1 and CDR2 are MGHRA and YSYEKL. The CDR3 DNA reads as TGCGCCAGCAGCCACCTCCCCACGACAGGGGGCTACAATGAGCAGTTCTTC. This codes for CASSHLPTTGGYNEQFF.

The chain uses TRBV5-1 and TRBJ2-7; the D gene is possibly TRBD1 (5 bases). The CDR3 consists of 13 residues. The ends were cut back, 4 bases at V and 0 bases at J, with 8 bases in the middle. Germline CDR1 is SGHRS and CDR2 is YFSETQ. CDR3 bases: TGCGCCAGCAGCCAGGACACCTCCTACGAGCAGTACTTC. Protein product: CASSQDTSYEQYF.